What follows describes a single TCR beta chain. The sample comes from a study of CD8 T cells in Susac syndrome. The CDR3 totals 13 residues. V lost 3 bases, J lost 0 bases, and 5 bases lay in between. RNA, at about 0.45 to 1 ug, was reverse transcribed with random hexamers. It was immunoSEQ multiplex PCR that amplified TCR beta CDR3 across 54 Vbeta and 13 Jbeta. TCRdb called the immunoSEQ multiplex PCR reads again in MiXCR, with one record for every CDR3 protein. The sample shows around 200,000 distinct CDR3 sequences, 85% to 95% of them seen only once. The authors sequenced TCR beta from blood CD8+ and CD4+ T cells. Controls were healthy donors chosen to match patients in age and sex. Negative isolation yielded CD8+ and CD4+ T cells; FACS enriched TEMRA cells.

This chain uses TRBV12-3 or TRBV12-4 with TRBJ1-1; D is unresolved. This TCR came from a human donor in good health. Source material: CD4+ T cells from PBMCs. The DNA of the CDR3 is TGTGCCAGCAGTTTCTCGGTGAACACTGAAGCTTTCTTT. As protein: CASSFSVNTEAFF.